These 18 T cell receptor beta chains were all obtained from the same sample, sequenced in a study of OX40 agonist ivuxolimab in advanced cancers. Measured with immunoSEQ multiplex PCR; TCRdb has only the in-frame clones, and not every one. The sample includes tens of thousands of clones, roughly 87% of them seen just once. Sequencing used CD4+ or CD8+ T cells sorted from blood, obtained in a trial of the OX40 agonist ivuxolimab. The receptors stem from an adult with an advanced solid tumor such as melanoma, head and neck, liver or kidney cancer.

The chain has TRBV6-5 and TRBJ2-5, with unresolved D. This CDR3 comprises 14 residues. V lost 6 bases and J 2 bases, leaving 13 bases between the germline ends. CDR1 MNHEY and CDR2 SVGAGI come from the germline V gene. Here the CDR3 DNA reads TGTGCCAGCAGACCCAGTTCCCAACAAGAGACCCAGTACTTC. Protein product: CASRPSSQQETQYF.

J is TRBJ2-7 and V is TRBV5-1; 7 nucleotides align to TRBD2. The CDR3 is 13 residues long. Germline CDR1 is SGHRS and CDR2 is YFSETQ. With V trimmed by 0 bases and J by 7 bases, 4 bases remained unmatched. CDR3 in DNA: TGCGCCAGCAGCTTGGGCGGGGGACGGGAGCAGTACTTC. Residues: CASSLGGGREQYF.

With regard to this clone: A junction end diverges from the germline sequence, so it may reflect a read error. The chain employs TRBV2 and TRBJ1-2, with D maybe TRBD1 (6 bases). The CDR3 is 12 residues long. CDR1 is SNHLY and CDR2 is FYNNEI in the germline V gene. CDR3 region: CASSEARWTAYF. DNA of the CDR3: TGTGCCAGCAGTGAAGCGCGATGGACAGCTTACTTC.

The chain carries TRBV18 and TRBJ2-1, with TRBD1 identical over 9 bases. Germline CDR1 reads KGHSH; CDR2 reads LQKENI. Trimming took 2 bases from V and 9 from J; bases not matched to a gene: 8. CDR3 length: 15 residues. In nucleotides, the CDR3 is TGTGCCAGCTCACCAGGGACAGGGCTAGGGGGTGAGCAGTTCTTC. This codes for CASSPGTGLGGEQFF. The full variable domain, its missing parts supplied by reference TRBV18 and TRBJ2-1, is NAGVMQNPRHLVRRRGQEARLRCSPMKGHSHVYWYRQLPEEGLKFMVYLQKENIIDESGMPKERFSAEFPKEGPSILRIQQVVRGDSAAYFCASSPGTGLGGEQFFGPGTRLTVL.

This chain links TRBV6-1 with TRBJ1-5, with TRBD1 as a possible D gene (5 bases). CDR1 and CDR2 from the germline V gene are MNHNS and SASEGT. With 6 bases removed from V and 0 bases from J, the gap between germline ends came to 12 bases. The CDR3 is 15 amino acids. Written as DNA, the CDR3 is TGTGCCAGCAGCACCATAGGGGCTAGCAATCAGCCCCAGCATTTT. Its protein product is CASSTIGASNQPQHF.

This chain links TRBV5-4 with TRBJ2-4, with unresolved D. The CDR3 runs to 15 residues. Germline V gene sequence: CDR1 SGHNT, CDR2 YYREEE (reference sequence). V was shortened by 4 bases and J by 3 bases, with 14 bases between the two germline ends. For the CDR3, the DNA is TGTGCCAGCAGCCCGGAGATGGGGTTCAAAAACATTCAGTACTTC. This encodes CASSPEMGFKNIQYF.

The V call is TRBV6-1, the J call TRBJ2-2; D gene uncertain. V shed 6 bases and J shed 1 base, with 9 bases lying between them. The germline V gene encodes CDR1 MNHNS and CDR2 SASEGT. The CDR3 spans 14 residues. The DNA of the CDR3 is TGTGCCAGCAGGAGAGGCCAGAACACCGGGGAGCTGTTTTTT. Protein: CASRRGQNTGELFF.

As to this clone: One end of the junction varies from germline; a read error may be responsible. The gene calls are TRBV5-4 and TRBJ1-4; perhaps TRBD1 as D (5 bases). CDR3 length: 15 residues. Germline CDR1 and CDR2: SGHNT and YYREEE (reference sequence). The CDR3 sequence is CASTLGGTTNEKLFF. Here the CDR3 DNA reads TGTGCCAGCACCTTGGGGGGGACAACTAATGAAAAACTGTTTTTT.

This chain links TRBV5-6 with TRBJ1-6; possibly TRBD1 for D (6 bases). Germline V gene data show CDR1 as SGHDT and CDR2 as YYEEEE. V lost 6 bases, J lost 6 bases, and 10 bases lay in between. The length of the CDR3 is 13 residues. The CDR3 sequence: CASKGGGNSPLHF. DNA of the CDR3: TGTGCCAGCAAGGGAGGGGGTAATTCACCCCTCCACTTT.

The chain carries TRBV7-9 and TRBJ2-6, with D tentatively TRBD1 (5 bases). This CDR3 has 15 amino acids. Trimming shortened V by 5 bases and J by 3 bases, and 11 bases separated the two germline ends. The V gene's germline CDR1 is SEHNR and CDR2 FQNEAQ (reference sequence). The CDR3 region has the DNA TGTGCCAGCAGCCGAAGGGGCTTTGGGGCCAACGTCCTGACTTTC. Amino acid sequence: CASSRRGFGANVLTF.

The CDR3 reads CASRREGNTIYF. The DNA of the CDR3 is TGTGCCAGCAGGAGGGAGGGAAACACCATATATTTT. V gene TRBV6-1 combines with J gene TRBJ1-3; unclear D gene. There are 12 residues in the CDR3. The V gene's germline CDR1 is MNHNS and CDR2 SASEGT. The ends were cut back, 6 bases at V and 4 bases at J, with 7 bases in the middle.

The chain has TRBV2 and TRBJ2-3; no clear D. The ends were cut back, 5 bases at V and 0 bases at J, with 3 bases in the middle. Germline CDR1 and CDR2: SNHLY and FYNNEI. CDR3 length equals 12 residues. CDR3 residues: CASSYSTDTQYF. CDR3 coding DNA: TGTGCCAGCAGTTACAGCACAGATACGCAGTATTTT. Full variable domain (remainder filled in from reference TRBV2 and TRBJ2-3): EPEVTQTPSHQVTQMGQEVILRCVPISNHLYFYWYRQILGQKVEFLVSFYNNEISEKSEIFDDQFSVERPDGSNFTLKIRSTKLEDSAMYFCASSYSTDTQYFGPGTRLTVL.

J is TRBJ1-1 and V is TRBV18; D remains ambiguous. CDR3 size: 13 residues. Per the germline V gene, CDR1 is KGHSH and CDR2 is LQKENI. V was cut by 6 bases and J by 4 bases, with 12 bases left in between. Here the CDR3 reads CASSSLGGTEAFF. CDR3 sequence (DNA): TGTGCCAGCTCTTCTCTAGGTGGCACTGAAGCTTTCTTT.

V gene TRBV6-4 combines with J gene TRBJ1-1, with 7 bases identical to TRBD1. V was pared by 11 bases and J by 1 base, with 7 bases of the junction left unmatched. The V gene's germline CDR1 is MRHNA and CDR2 SNTAGT. The CDR3 spans 13 residues. The CDR3 sequence: CASQGGGNTEAFF. The CDR3 bases are TGTGCCTCCCAGGGGGGAGGGAACACTGAAGCTTTCTTT.

This chain uses TRBV6-5 with TRBJ2-5; no clear D gene. CDR1 is MNHEY and CDR2 is SVGAGI in the germline V gene. The CDR3 has 15 amino acids. V gave up 1 base and J gave up 4 bases, with 13 bases separating them. In DNA form, the CDR3 reads TGTGCCAGCAGTTACTGGGTGGGCCAAGGAGAGACCCAGTACTTC. It translates to CASSYWVGQGETQYF.

This rearrangement joins TRBV7-9 to TRBJ1-6, with D perhaps TRBD1 (6 bases). V lost 3 bases and J lost 7, with 10 bases in between. CDR1 is SEHNR, CDR2 FQNEAQ, per germline (reference sequence). The CDR3 length is 14 residues. CDR3 protein: CASSFGQQNSPLHF. DNA for the CDR3: TGTGCCAGCAGCTTCGGACAGCAAAATTCACCCCTCCACTTT. The full variable domain, in which reference TRBV7-9 and TRBJ1-6 provide the parts outside the CDR3, is DTGVSQNPRHKITKRGQNVTFRCDPISEHNRLYWYRQTLGQGPEFLTYFQNEAQLEKSRLLSDRFSAERPKGSFSTLEIQRTEQGDSAMYLCASSFGQQNSPLHFGNGTRLTVT.

This chain connects TRBV5-1 to TRBJ2-7; D may be TRBD2 (6 bases). V lost 0 bases and J lost 1, with 11 bases in between. The CDR3 is 15 amino acids. Germline V gives CDR1 SGHRS, CDR2 YFSETQ. The DNA of the CDR3 is TGCGCCAGCAGCTTGGGCGGGGCAGAGTCCTACGAGCAGTACTTC. Protein product: CASSLGGAESYEQYF.

The gene calls are TRBV5-6 and TRBJ2-7; no firm D call. CDR1 and CDR2 (germline): SGHDT, YYEEEE. CDR3 length: 15 amino acids. Trimming took off 1 base at V and 3 bases at J, with 14 bases between the two ends. The chain's CDR3 is CASSLRLSRFYEQYF. The DNA of the CDR3 is TGTGCCAGCAGCTTGCGACTTTCGCGGTTCTACGAGCAGTACTTC.